Each of the 10 T cell receptor beta chains below was sequenced from the same sample in a study of breast tumors, draining lymph nodes, adjacent tissues. TCRdb re-analysed the multiplex PCR reads in MiXCR, keeping a single row per CDR3 protein. Seen here are some 130,000 distinct CDR3 sequences, approximately 20% observed once, and the top ten hold roughly 3.6%. Samples came from axillary lymph nodes draining the breast cancer. The sequencing sample was made of axillary lymph node tissue. Receptors were obtained from a female donor with breast cancer. Some clones in this sample may be carry-over from other donors' samples.

This clonotype was seen ten or more times. The CDR3 DNA reads TGTGCCAGTAGTATATCGGGGTTGGGGAGCAATCAGCCCCAGCATTTT. Its translation: CASSISGLGSNQPQHF. The chain has TRBV19 and TRBJ1-5; D is undetermined. V gave up 2 bases and J gave up 1 base, with 12 bases separating them. Germline V gene data show CDR1 as LNHDA and CDR2 as SQIVND (reference sequence). This CDR3 is 16 amino acids long.

This clonotype was seen repeatedly, ten times or more. The chain uses TRBV6-6 and TRBJ2-4; perhaps TRBD2 as D (6 bases). The CDR3 extends over 17 amino acids. CDR1 and CDR2 from the germline V gene are MNHNY and SVGAGI (reference sequence). The V and J ends lost 5 bases and 0 bases respectively, with 17 bases between them. The CDR3 sequence is CASSAMAGRTAKNIQYF. The CDR3 region has the DNA TGTGCCAGCAGTGCCATGGCGGGAAGAACAGCCAAAAACATTCAGTACTTC.

This clonotype was observed at least ten times. The chain has TRBV20-1 and TRBJ2-7; 15 bases are shared with TRBD2. The CDR3 runs 13 residues. CDR1 and CDR2 from the germline V gene are DFQATT and SNEGSKA (reference sequence). This CDR3 is CRAGLAGGLQQYF. The CDR3 DNA sequence: TGCAGGGCGGGACTAGCGGGGGGACTACAGCAGTACTTC.

The V and J genes are TRBV28 and TRBJ1-5, with unresolved D. The CDR3 is made up of 17 amino acids. The germline gives CDR1 MDHEN, CDR2 SYDVKM. V was cut by 3 bases and J by 4 bases, with 19 bases left in between. The CDR3 coding sequence is TGTGCCAGCAGTTTTCATACCGGGTCAGCCACTAATCAGCCCCAGCATTTT. Encoded protein: CASSFHTGSATNQPQHF.

This clonotype was seen ten or more times. The chain links TRBV6-5 to TRBJ1-5, with 9 bases matching TRBD1. CDR1 is MNHEY and CDR2 is SVGAGI in the germline V gene. The CDR3 totals 13 residues. Trimming at V came to 6 bases and at J to 6 bases, leaving 3 bases not matched to a gene. The CDR3 sequence: CASRATGGQPQHF. For the CDR3, the DNA is TGTGCCAGCAGAGCGACAGGGGGTCAGCCCCAGCATTTT.

This clonotype was observed at least ten times. The rearrangement links TRBV5-8 to TRBJ2-1; D uncertain. The V gene lost 0 bases and the J gene lost 2 bases, with 12 bases spanning the gap. The CDR3 totals 16 residues. Germline CDR1 reads SGHTS; CDR2 reads YDEGEE. CDR3 loop: CASSLDPELAYNEQFF. The CDR3 nucleotides are TGTGCCAGCAGCTTGGATCCTGAGTTGGCCTACAATGAGCAGTTCTTC.

Of note for this clonotype: This may come from a read error, since a much larger clone is one base off. V is TRBV18 and J is TRBJ2-7; 8 bases are shared with TRBD2. The CDR3 is 14 amino acids. Germline V lookup: CDR1 KGHSH, CDR2 LQKENI. This chain's CDR3 is CAGSPQRESNEQYF. Written as DNA, the CDR3 is TGTGCCGGCTCACCCCAGCGGGAGAGCAACGAGCAGTACTTC.

This clonotype was detected ten times or more. The chain recombines TRBV9 with TRBJ2-1; D call uncertain. Trimming shortened V by 4 bases and J by 5 bases, and 4 bases separated the two germline ends. The germline gives CDR1 SGDLS, CDR2 YYNGEE. The CDR3 totals 11 residues. DNA of the CDR3: TGTGCCAGCAGCTTTCACAATGAGCAGTTCTTC. Its translation is CASSFHNEQFF.

This clonotype came up many times. The J gene is TRBJ2-1, the V gene TRBV7-3; the D gene is possibly TRBD2 (6 bases). Germline CDR1 SGHTA, CDR2 FQGTGA. V dropped 5 bases and J dropped 5 bases, with 13 bases sitting between them. This CDR3 has 14 amino acids. The CDR3 region is CASSPSSVHNEQFF. For the CDR3, the DNA is TGTGCCAGCAGCCCCTCTAGCGTTCACAATGAGCAGTTCTTC.

A note on this clonotype: A read error may explain this, as a much larger clone is one base away. CDR3 sequence reads: CASSLAGLAGVDTQYF. The CDR3, as DNA: TGTGCCAGCAGCTTGGCAGGGTTGGCGGGAGTTGATACGCAGTATTTT. The chain couples TRBV7-3 to TRBJ2-3, with TRBD2 identical over 7 bases. This CDR3 has 16 residues. V was pared by 3 bases and J by 6 bases, with 12 bases of the junction left unmatched. Germline CDR1 is SGHTA and CDR2 is FQGTGA.